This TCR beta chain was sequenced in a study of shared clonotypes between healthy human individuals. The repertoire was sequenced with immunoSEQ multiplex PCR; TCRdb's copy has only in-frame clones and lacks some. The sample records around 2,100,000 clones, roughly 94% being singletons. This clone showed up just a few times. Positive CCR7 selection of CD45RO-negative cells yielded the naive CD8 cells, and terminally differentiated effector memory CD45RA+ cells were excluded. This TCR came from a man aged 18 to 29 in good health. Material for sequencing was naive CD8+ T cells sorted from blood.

The CDR3 bases are TGTGCCAGCAGCGCCGGGACAGGCGTCGAGCAGTACTTC. Protein: CASSAGTGVEQYF. This chain connects TRBV5-4 to TRBJ2-7, with 8 bases lining up with TRBD1. The ends lost 4 bases at V and 6 bases at J; junction bases unmatched: 6. Germline CDR1 reads SGHNT; CDR2 reads YYREEE (reference sequence). The CDR3 runs to 13 residues.